This is a list of T cell receptor beta chains from one sample in a study of CD8 T cells in ankylosing spondylitis. TCRdb recomputed calls from the 5' RACE reads with MiXCR, one row per CDR3 protein. The sample has 750,000 to 850,000 distinct CDR3 sequences, approximately 12% seen once. The specimen was blood, either unsorted or a sorted T cell fraction (not recorded which). The receptors stem from a male donor with ankylosing spondylitis. The CDR3 runs from the conserved cysteine through the conserved F or W. A D gene is named only where the DNA matches it firmly. Rows give clone size only sometimes, using once, few, many, or a class for an expanded clone.

clone_size	v_call	d_call	j_call	cdr3_nt	cdr3_aa
.	TRBV7-9	TRBD2	TRBJ2-7	TGTGCCAGCAGCTTAGAAGTGACTAGCGCCACCTACGAGCAGTACTTC	CASSLEVTSATYEQYF
.	TRBV5-1	.	TRBJ1-4	TGCGCCAGCAGCTCGACGACCGAAAAACTGTTTTTT	CASSSTTEKLFF
once	TRBV15	.	TRBJ2-7	TGTGCCACCAGCAGAGAAGGCCGGACCCCGCGCCAGCAGTACTTC	CATSREGRTPRQQYF
.	TRBV6-2/TRBV6-3	.	TRBJ2-7	TGTGCCAGCAGCCAAAGGAGTTGGAGCTCCTACGAGCAGTACTTC	CASSQRSWSSYEQYF
many	TRBV29-1	.	TRBJ2-5	TGCAGCCTGGAACCTACGCAAGAGACCCAGTACTTC	CSLEPTQETQYF
.	TRBV6-1	.	TRBJ2-5	TGTGCCAGCAGGTCAGAAGGTGGAGGAGAGACCCAGTACTTC	CASRSEGGGETQYF
many	TRBV12-3/TRBV12-4	TRBD1	TRBJ1-6	TGTGCCAGCAGACAGGGGGACTCACCCCTCCACTTT	CASRQGDSPLHF
many	TRBV20-1	TRBD2	TRBJ2-1	TGCAGTGCTAGAGTACTAGCGGGGGGCAATGAGCAGTTCTTC	CSARVLAGGNEQFF
.	TRBV27	.	TRBJ2-5	TGTGCCAGCAGCCTATTAAATCCGAACAGTGGAGAGACCCAGTACTTC	CASSLLNPNSGETQYF
few	TRBV12-3/TRBV12-4	.	TRBJ1-2	TGTGCCAGCAGCTATCACACTAACTATGGCTACACCTTC	CASSYHTNYGYTF
many	TRBV29-1	.	TRBJ1-2	TGCAGCGTTGTCTCTCCTCATCTCTATGGCTACACCTTC	CSVVSPHLYGYTF
few	TRBV20-1	TRBD2	TRBJ2-3	TGCAGTGCTGGAAGACTAGCGGGAGGGGCAGATACGCAGTATTTT	CSAGRLAGGADTQYF
few	TRBV6-1	.	TRBJ2-3	TGTGCCACGACCTTTTTATCAGATACGCAGTATTTT	CATTFLSDTQYF
.	TRBV27	.	TRBJ2-7	TGTGCCAGCAGTTTACGTCAAGGGGAAATCTACGAGCAGTACTTC	CASSLRQGEIYEQYF
few	TRBV18	.	TRBJ1-2	TGTGCCAGCTCACCAACAGATAGGGGCTACACCTTC	CASSPTDRGYTF
.	TRBV3-1	TRBD2	TRBJ2-1	TGTGCCAGCAGCCAAGTGACCGGGACTAGCGGGAGGAGGGCGCAGTTCTTC	CASSQVTGTSGRRAQFF
few	TRBV20-1	TRBD2	TRBJ2-1	TGCAGTGCTAACGGGGGGGGGCTCCCTTACAATGAGCAGTTCTTC	CSANGGGLPYNEQFF
.	TRBV20-1	.	TRBJ2-1	TGCAGTGCTAGTGGGTGGCCCACCTACAATGAGCAGTTCTTC	CSASGWPTYNEQFF
few	TRBV28	.	TRBJ1-2	TGTGCCAGCAGTTTCTTCAGGCAGACGCCGTTGGGCTATGGCTACACCTTC	CASSFFRQTPLGYGYTF
.	TRBV29-1	TRBD2	TRBJ2-7	TGCAGCGTCCGGGAGGGCGGGGTGGCCTACGAGCAGTACTTC	CSVREGGVAYEQYF
many	TRBV12-3/TRBV12-4	.	TRBJ2-3	TGTGCCAGCGCCGTGGGGACAGATACGCAGTATTTT	CASAVGTDTQYF
.	TRBV7-2	.	TRBJ1-1	TGTGCCAGCAGCCCCCAGCTAAGAGGGAACACTGAAGCTTTCTTT	CASSPQLRGNTEAFF
many	TRBV5-1	.	TRBJ1-1	TGCGCCAGCAGCTGGGTAGGACAGATGAACACTGAAGCTTTCTTT	CASSWVGQMNTEAFF
few	TRBV6-5	.	TRBJ1-5	TGTGCCAGCAGTTCGCTAGGATTAGACGATCAGCCCCAGCATTTT	CASSSLGLDDQPQHF
many	TRBV7-9	.	TRBJ1-1	TGTGCCAGCAGCTTTGGGTTCCACACTGAAGCTTTCTTT	CASSFGFHTEAFF
many	TRBV6-5	.	TRBJ2-1	TGTGCCAGCAGTTCCCCCCGGGAGCAGTTCTTC	CASSSPREQFF
.	TRBV29-1	.	TRBJ1-5	TGCAGCGTTGTAATAGGGAATAGCAATCAGCCCCAGCATTTT	CSVVIGNSNQPQHF
few	TRBV5-1	.	TRBJ2-3	TGCGCCAGCAGCTGGGCCGGGGAAGCGGCCACAGATACGCAGTATTTT	CASSWAGEAATDTQYF
few	TRBV7-2	.	TRBJ2-5	TGTGCCAGCAGCCCCCAACAGGCTCAGCCGCTCCTATTC	CASSPQQAQPLLF
few	TRBV20-1	TRBD2	TRBJ2-1	TGCAGTGCTAGGGGGGAGGGCCTCAATGAGCAGTTCTTC	CSARGEGLNEQFF
few	TRBV7-8	.	TRBJ2-3	TGTGCCAGCAGCCTCAATCTTTATACGCAGTATTTT	CASSLNLYTQYF
.	TRBV4-2	TRBD1	TRBJ1-3	TGTGCCAGCAGCCAACCTGGGACAGCGAACACCATATATTTT	CASSQPGTANTIYF
few	TRBV29-1	.	TRBJ2-1	TGCAGCGTTGAAGATCAGGCTAGCCTATACAATGAGCAGTTCTTC	CSVEDQASLYNEQFF
.	TRBV4-3	.	TRBJ1-4	TGCGCCAGCAGCCATTCCGGACGGTTTGAAAAACTGTTTTTT	CASSHSGRFEKLFF
many	TRBV18	.	TRBJ2-2	TGTGCCAGCTCACCAAGGCAGGCGAACACCGGGGAGCTGTTTTTT	CASSPRQANTGELFF
once	TRBV4-2	TRBD1	TRBJ2-7	TGTGCCAGCAGCCCCTCGCGGGACAGGCTAATCGAGCAGTACTTC	CASSPSRDRLIEQYF
few	TRBV28	.	TRBJ2-1	TGTGCCAGCAGTATTTTCTTCCAAAAGGTGTTCTTC	CASSIFFQKVFF
.	TRBV5-1	.	TRBJ1-6	TGCGCCAGCAGCTTGGGCCCATTTGTCGGCAATTCACCCCTCCACTTT	CASSLGPFVGNSPLHF
many	TRBV12-3/TRBV12-4	.	TRBJ1-6	TGTGCCAGCAAGCGAATGTGGGTAGATAATTCACCCCTCCACTTT	CASKRMWVDNSPLHF
many	TRBV29-1	.	TRBJ2-3	TGCAGCGTTTATCGCTCGGGAGCGTCGCAGTATTTT	CSVYRSGASQYF
.	TRBV28	.	TRBJ2-5	TGTGCCAGTGGTAGGGTCTCCGTGACCCAGTACTTC	CASGRVSVTQYF
.	TRBV4-3	TRBD1	TRBJ1-2	TGCGCCAGCAGCCGACGGACAGGGGTTGATGGCTACACCTTC	CASSRRTGVDGYTF
many	TRBV6-5	.	TRBJ1-2	TGTGCCAGCACGTACTCCCAATTGGGTGGCTACACCTTC	CASTYSQLGGYTF